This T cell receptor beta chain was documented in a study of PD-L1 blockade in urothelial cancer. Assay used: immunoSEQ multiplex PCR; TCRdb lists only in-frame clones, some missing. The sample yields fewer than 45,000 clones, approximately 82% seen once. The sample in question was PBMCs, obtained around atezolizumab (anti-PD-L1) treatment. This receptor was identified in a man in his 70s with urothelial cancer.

The CDR3 DNA sequence: TGTGCCAGCTCCTCCCCACGGGCTAGCGGGAGTGAGACCCAGTACTTC. Translated, it gives CASSSPRASGSETQYF. V is TRBV18 and J is TRBJ2-5; 10 bases are a match to TRBD2. The CDR3 has 16 amino acids. The V gene's germline CDR1 is KGHSH and CDR2 LQKENI. V lost 6 bases and J lost 5; bases outside the gene matches: 12.